The clone carrying this TCR beta chain was seen once. This sample was included in a study of shared clonotypes between healthy human individuals. The table came from immunoSEQ multiplex PCR; TCRdb's copy has only in-frame clones and leaves some out. The sample records 1,400,000 or so clones, 98% being singletons. The CDR3 loop spans 19 amino acids. The source material was naive CD4+ T cells sorted from blood. Indicated subset: CD45RA+ positively selected. The rearrangement joins TRBV12-2 to TRBJ2-1. TRBV12-2 is noted as a pseudogene. This TCR was recovered from a man in his thirties or forties in good health. The CDR3 reads CASRPSGQGPSHSYNEQFF. As DNA, the CDR3 is TGTGCAAGTCGCCCCTCCGGGCAGGGACCCTCTCACTCCTACAATGAGCAGTTCTTC.